The 19 T cell receptor beta chains in this list originate from one sample, sequenced in a study of cytomegalovirus exposure and HLA in healthy donors. Profiled with immunoSEQ multiplex PCR; TCRdb holds only in-frame clones, not every one. The sample records some 64,000 clones, 90% to 97% being singletons. Material for sequencing was PBMCs. These receptors were obtained from a woman between 18 and 29 years old in good health and CMV-seronegative.

The rearrangement uses TRBV9 and TRBJ2-3; TRBD1 matches at 9 bases. J gave up 4 bases and V 4 bases, and 4 bases lay outside the gene matches. Per germline, CDR1 SGDLS and CDR2 YYNGEE. The CDR3 has 14 residues. Written as DNA, the CDR3 is TGTGCCAGCAGCACAGACAGGGGGGCAGATACGCAGTATTTT. It translates to CASSTDRGADTQYF.

The rearrangement joins TRBV19 to TRBJ2-1; tentatively, D is TRBD2 (5 bases). V was clipped by 3 bases and J by 2 bases, with 14 bases between them. Per germline, CDR1 LNHDA and CDR2 SQIVND (reference sequence). The CDR3 is made up of 16 amino acids. As DNA, the CDR3 is TGTGCCAGTAGTATTGGTGGGAGCGGAACCTACAATGAGCAGTTCTTC. It translates to CASSIGGSGTYNEQFF.

This chain uses TRBV28 with TRBJ2-3; the match to TRBD2 covers 10 bases. The CDR3 covers 15 residues. Germline V gene lookup returns CDR1 MDHEN and CDR2 SYDVKM. The V gene end was trimmed by 7 bases and the J gene end by 9 bases; junction bases not matched to a gene: 13. CDR3 sequence reads: CASNLAGALRLTQYF. CDR3 nucleotides: TGTGCCAGCAACCTAGCGGGGGCCCTACGGTTGACGCAGTATTTT.

The genes are TRBV7-9 and TRBJ1-1, with D tentatively TRBD1 (5 bases). Deletions cut 6 bases from V and 5 bases from J, with 10 bases between. CDR3 length equals 12 residues. The germline gives CDR1 SEHNR, CDR2 FQNEAQ (reference sequence). CDR3 DNA: TGTGCCAGCAGAACGGGGGGGACTGAAGCTTTCTTT. Its translation is CASRTGGTEAFF.

This clone was observed a single time. J is TRBJ1-2 and V is TRBV18; possible D gene TRBD1, 5 bases. This CDR3 is built from 14 residues. The V gene's germline CDR1 is KGHSH and CDR2 LQKENI. V was cut by 4 bases and J by 7 bases, with 16 bases left in between. This CDR3 reads CASSLETSGRGYTF. In nucleotides, the CDR3 is TGTGCCAGCTCACTAGAGACCTCAGGGCGTGGCTACACCTTC.

The V call is TRBV28, the J call TRBJ2-3; 7 bases agree with TRBD2. Germline loops: CDR1 MDHEN, CDR2 SYDVKM. V trimming: 8 bases; J trimming: 2 bases; junction bases outside the gene matches: 1. This CDR3 is 12 amino acids long. This CDR3 reads CASGGVTDTQYF. Written as DNA, the CDR3 is TGTGCCAGCGGGGGGGTCACAGATACGCAGTATTTT.

As DNA, the CDR3 is TGTGCCAGCAGACCCGGACTAGCGGACACAGATACGCAGTATTTT. Protein product: CASRPGLADTDTQYF. This sequence joins TRBV4-2 and TRBJ2-3, with 10 bases fitting TRBD2. The CDR3 spans 15 residues. From germline, CDR1 is LGHNA and CDR2 YNFKEQ. J lost 2 bases, V lost 6 bases, and 5 bases had no gene match.

This chain uses TRBV7-2 with TRBJ1-4; 7 bases map to TRBD1. The length of the CDR3 is 18 residues. Trimming cost V 4 bases and J 3 bases; bases outside gene matches: 14. CDR1 and CDR2 (germline): SGHTA, FQGNSA. As DNA, the CDR3 is TGTGCCAGCAGCTCACCAGGGGGTCGGCGGTTAGCTAATGAAAAACTGTTTTTT. This codes for CASSSPGGRRLANEKLFF.

V gene TRBV7-2 combines with J gene TRBJ1-1; 8 nucleotides line up with TRBD1. The CDR3 contains 15 residues. V was pared by 5 bases and J by 7 bases, with 12 bases of the junction left unmatched. Germline V gene sequence: CDR1 SGHTA, CDR2 FQGNSA. The CDR3 spells CASSPGGVGQVEAFF. The CDR3 DNA reads TGTGCCAGCAGCCCAGGCGGGGTGGGACAGGTTGAAGCTTTCTTT.

This sequence joins TRBV28 and TRBJ2-3, with 9 bases identical to TRBD2. The CDR3 is 14 amino acids. The V segment lost 6 bases and the J segment 4 bases; nucleotides outside the gene matches: 5. CDR1 and CDR2 from the germline V gene are MDHEN and SYDVKM. CDR3 in DNA: TGTGCCAGCAGGGCGGGAGGGGTGGCAGATACGCAGTATTTT. It is translated as CASRAGGVADTQYF.

The DNA of the CDR3 is TGTGCCAGCTCCCGAGGCGGACTAGCAGGTATTCAGTACTTC. It is translated as CASSRGGLAGIQYF. This chain links TRBV2 with TRBJ2-4; TRBD2 aligns across 8 bases. V dropped 8 bases and J dropped 10; count of bases not matched to a gene: 13. This CDR3 spans 14 amino acids. Germline V lookup: CDR1 SNHLY, CDR2 FYNNEI.

This sequence joins TRBV7-9 and TRBJ1-5; 7 nucleotides agree with TRBD1. The CDR3 has 13 amino acids. Losses at the gene ends were 5 bases for V and 6 bases for J; bases not matched to a gene: 4. Germline loops: CDR1 SEHNR, CDR2 FQNEAQ (reference sequence). This chain's CDR3 is CASSQQGIQPQHF. CDR3 DNA sequence: TGTGCCAGCAGCCAACAGGGGATTCAGCCCCAGCATTTT. The whole variable domain, remainder taken from reference TRBV7-9 and TRBJ1-5, is DTGVSQNPRHKITKRGQNVTFRCDPISEHNRLYWYRQTLGQGPEFLTYFQNEAQLEKSRLLSDRFSAERPKGSFSTLEIQRTEQGDSAMYLCASSQQGIQPQHFGDGTRLSIL.

This sequence joins TRBV19 and TRBJ1-1; D is uncertain. Germline CDR1 LNHDA, CDR2 SQIVND (reference sequence). Trimming removed 0 bases from V and 5 bases from J, with 10 bases in between. The CDR3 loop spans 14 amino acids. CDR3 DNA: TGTGCCAGTAGTATAGATGGAGGTGGGACTGAAGCTTTCTTT. Its translation: CASSIDGGGTEAFF.

The chain has TRBV28 and TRBJ2-5; D may be TRBD2 (5 bases). Trimming stripped 4 bases from V and 7 bases from J, with 10 bases between. The V gene's germline CDR1 is MDHEN and CDR2 SYDVKM. This CDR3 is built from 12 residues. This CDR3 reads CASSSAGGTQYF. The CDR3 nucleotides are TGTGCCAGCAGTTCGGCGGGTGGGACCCAGTACTTC.

V and J are TRBV5-6 and TRBJ1-1; D perhaps matches TRBD1 (5 bases). The CDR3 has 15 amino acids. Per germline, CDR1 SGHDT and CDR2 YYEEEE. Between the trimmed V and J ends, which lost 3 bases and 3 bases, there was a span of 15 bases. The CDR3 nucleotides read TGTGCCAGCAGCTCCGCAGGGTCTGGGGACACTGAAGCTTTCTTT. Its translation is CASSSAGSGDTEAFF.

The CDR3 region has the DNA TGTGCCAGCTCACCCCGGGGAGGGGCGGATGGCTACACCTTC. Encoded protein: CASSPRGGADGYTF. The rearrangement joins TRBV18 to TRBJ1-2; perhaps TRBD1 as D (5 bases). Germline assignment: CDR1 KGHSH and CDR2 LQKENI. Trimming took 3 bases from V and 6 from J, leaving 14 bases between them. The CDR3 contains 14 residues.

V and J are TRBV27 and TRBJ2-7; D is perhaps TRBD2 (6 bases). Trimming removed 6 bases from V and 2 bases from J, with 14 bases in between. The CDR3 has 14 amino acids. Germline CDR1 MNHEY, CDR2 SMNVEV (reference sequence). The CDR3 region is CASRRRPGAYEQYF. CDR3 bases: TGTGCCAGCAGGCGAAGACCGGGGGCCTACGAGCAGTACTTC.

This clone was found once. The chain is built from TRBV10-3 and TRBJ2-1; 9 nucleotides line up with TRBD2. There are 14 residues in the CDR3. Trimming cost V 8 bases and J 5 bases; bases outside gene matches: 7. Germline CDR1 is ENHRY and CDR2 is SYGVKD. CDR3 amino acids: CAIAGGRGNNEQFF. The DNA of the CDR3 is TGTGCCATCGCGGGGGGGAGAGGGAACAATGAGCAGTTCTTC.

The chain is built from TRBV28 and TRBJ2-7, with a weak D call TRBD1 (5 bases). The germline V gene encodes CDR1 MDHEN and CDR2 SYDVKM. V shed 5 bases and J shed 6 bases, with 14 bases lying between them. The CDR3 has 13 residues. In DNA, the CDR3 is TGTGCCAGCAGTCCCCCAGGGTCCGGCGAGCAGTACTTC. It specifies CASSPPGSGEQYF. Complete variable domain (other parts from reference TRBV28 and TRBJ2-7): DVKVTQSSRYLVKRTGEKVFLECVQDMDHENMFWYRQDPGLGLRLIYFSYDVKMKEKGDIPEGYSVSREKKERFSLILESASTNQTSMYLCASSPPGSGEQYFGPGTRLTVT.